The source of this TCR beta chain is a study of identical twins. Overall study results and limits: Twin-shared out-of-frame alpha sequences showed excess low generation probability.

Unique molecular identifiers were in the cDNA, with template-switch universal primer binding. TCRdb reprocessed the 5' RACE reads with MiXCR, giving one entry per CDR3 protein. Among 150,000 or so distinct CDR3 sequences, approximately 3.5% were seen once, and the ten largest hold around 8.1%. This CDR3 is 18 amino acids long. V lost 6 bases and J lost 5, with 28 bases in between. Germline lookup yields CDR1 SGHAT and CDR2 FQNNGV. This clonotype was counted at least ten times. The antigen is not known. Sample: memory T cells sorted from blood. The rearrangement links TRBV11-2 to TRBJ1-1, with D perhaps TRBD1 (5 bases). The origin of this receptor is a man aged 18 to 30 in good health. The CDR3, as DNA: TGTGCCAGCAGTCACACATTAGGGTGGGGGGAGGTGTATACTGAAGCTTTCTTT. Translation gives CASSHTLGWGEVYTEAFF.